The sequence of this TCR beta chain was determined in a study of T cell responses to AZD1222 COVID-19 vaccine. Here immunoSEQ multiplex PCR was the method, and the copy in TCRdb shows in-frame clones only, minus some. The table shows around 70,000 clones, with about 80% occurring only once. Germline V gene data show CDR1 as MDHEN and CDR2 as SYDVKM. The junction had 13 bases not matched to a gene; V was cut back by 7 bases and J by 7 bases. The CDR3 contains 16 residues. This clonotype originated in an adult in good health. This specimen consisted of peripheral blood, obtained on day 0 of AZD1222 vaccination. The chain joins TRBV28 to TRBJ1-4, with 9 positions matching TRBD1. CDR3 amino acids: CASTTGQGSFSEKLFF. DNA for the CDR3: TGTGCCAGCACCACGGGACAGGGTTCGTTCAGTGAAAAACTGTTTTTT.